What follows are 7 T cell receptor beta chains derived from one specimen sequenced in a study of preoperative IRX-2 immunotherapy in early breast cancer. Specified treatment: preoperative locoregional IRX-2 cytokine immunotherapy. The table came from immunoSEQ multiplex PCR; TCRdb's copy has only in-frame clones and leaves some out. The sample consists of over 650 clones, about 76% of them appearing once. The material was tumor tissue, obtained after IRX-2 immunotherapy. The receptor source for this set is a human donor with breast cancer.

The chain combines TRBV7-8 with TRBJ2-1, with D possibly TRBD2 on 5 matching bases. V was trimmed by 5 bases and J by 4 bases, leaving 9 bases between them. In germline, CDR1 is SGHVS, CDR2 FQNEAQ. This CDR3 is built from 13 residues. DNA for the CDR3: TGTGCCAGCAGCCACCAGCGGTACAATGAGCAGTTCTTC. Protein sequence: CASSHQRYNEQFF. The full variable domain, its missing parts supplied by reference TRBV7-8 and TRBJ2-1, is GAGVSQSPRYKVAKRGQDVALRCDPISGHVSLFWYQQALGQGPEFLTYFQNEAQLDKSGLPSDRFFAERPEGSVSTLKIQRTQQEDSAVYLCASSHQRYNEQFFGPGTRLTVL.

Here the CDR3 reads CASGQGNQPQHF. CDR3 bases: TGTGCCAGCGGACAGGGCAATCAGCCCCAGCATTTT. V usage is TRBV6-8 and J usage is TRBJ1-5, with TRBD1 identical over 7 bases. After removal of 8 bases from V and 2 bases from J, the junction contained 0 bases not matched to a gene. Germline-derived CDR1 and CDR2 are MNHGY and SAAAGT. The CDR3 extends over 12 amino acids.

This rearrangement joins TRBV19 to TRBJ1-5; TRBD1 might be the D (6 bases). The CDR3 is 15 amino acids. CDR1 is LNHDA and CDR2 is SQIVND in the germline V gene (reference sequence). With 4 bases removed from V and 5 bases from J, the gap between germline ends came to 15 bases. CDR3 nucleotides: TGTGCCAGTAGTACACGGGAGGGGGGGTATCAGCCCCAGCATTTT. Amino acid sequence: CASSTREGGYQPQHF.

In its sample, this clone was seen a few times. The rearrangement joins TRBV15 to TRBJ2-4; 8 positions agree with TRBD2. This CDR3 region has 16 residues. Trimming took 2 bases from V and 0 from J; bases not matched to a gene: 3. Germline CDR1 LNHNV, CDR2 YYDKDF (reference sequence). As DNA, the CDR3 is TGTGCCACCAGCAGAATAGCGGGGTTAGCCAAAAACATTCAGTACTTC. It translates to CATSRIAGLAKNIQYF.

This clone was recorded a few times. The chain couples TRBV6-8 to TRBJ1-5; D may be TRBD1 (6 bases). The CDR3 is 16 amino acids. Germline CDR1 MNHGY, CDR2 SAAAGT. Trimming took 7 bases from V and 2 from J, leaving 18 bases between them. The CDR3 here is CASIRTADSGNQPQHF. The CDR3 region has the DNA TGTGCCAGCATTAGAACCGCGGACAGCGGCAATCAGCCCCAGCATTTT.

The V call is TRBV7-5, the J call TRBJ1-4. TRBV7-5 is flagged as a pseudogene. The CDR3 has 15 residues. CDR3 amino acids: CASSLRPWREEKLFF. CDR3 nucleotide sequence: TGTGCCAGCAGCTTACGCCCATGGAGGGAGGAAAAACTGTTTTTT.

This sequence joins TRBV11-3 and TRBJ1-5; D gene unclear. The CDR3 is made up of 15 amino acids. V lost 0 bases to trimming and J lost 2 bases, with 8 bases between them. The germline CDR1 and CDR2 sequences are SGHNT and YENEEA. CDR3 sequence (DNA): TGTGCCAGCAGCTTAGACCGGGGTGGCAATCAGCCCCAGCATTTT. Its protein is CASSLDRGGNQPQHF.